The entry below describes one T cell receptor (beta chain). Its antigen remains unknown. The data derive from a study of metastatic and nonmetastatic thyroid tumors. Overall study context: For malignant and benign thyroid patients, tumor or nodule tissue and blood were the sources whose repertoires were compared. Study-level points and caveats: Reported TCR beta diversity, measured in blood and tumor, was significantly higher for malignant thyroid tumors than for benign nodules.

Original processing notes: Across clinicopathological groups, CDR3 differences served as the basis for building a distant-metastasis classifier for papillary thyroid cancer. TCRdb reanalyzed the PCR reads via MiXCR. What appears here as the V and J calls and clone size reflects TCRdb's work, not the paper's. Among some 2,500 clones, around 28% were seen once, and the ten largest hold over 20%. No treatment had been given to any patient before thyroid surgery. Sequences were obtained from tumor tissue. The clonotype comes from a female donor with papillary thyroid cancer or a benign thyroid nodule (not recorded which). Some clones in this sample may be carry-over from other donors' samples.

The CDR3 spells CASTYGTTGELFF. The CDR3 bases are TGTGCCAGCACTTATGGGACCACCGGGGAGCTGTTTTTT. The gene calls are TRBV12-3 or TRBV12-4 and TRBJ2-2, with D tentatively TRBD1 or TRBD2 (5 bases each). Trimming took 7 bases from V and 4 from J, leaving 10 bases between them. This CDR3 is 13 amino acids long.